The rows below give T cell receptor beta chains drawn from one sample of a study of blood T cell repertoires in COVID-19. Clones were read by immunoSEQ multiplex PCR, and TCRdb kept only the in-frame ones, dropping some. The table includes about 230,000 clones, roughly 86% detected once. The sequenced sample consisted of peripheral blood. These receptors were taken from a woman aged 60-75 years with acute or convalescent COVID-19. Both conserved end residues are trimmed from each CDR3. The order of the fields is V gene, CDR3 protein.

>TRBV28
ASSLASAGYNEQF
>TRBV19
ASNEGVNTEAF
>TRBV5-4
ASSSPGSAYEQY
>TRBV11-3
ASSSGLAGGQETQY
>TRBV4-1
ASSQRWGGYSNEKLF
>TRBV19
ASRGGAANSPLH
>TRBV30
AWTLGQGPNEKLF
>TRBV27
ASSYRGAYTEAF
>TRBV19
ATAQSGTDTQY
>TRBV4-3
ASSLASGTDTQY
>TRBV4-1
ASSLWERTEAF
>TRBV4-2
ASSQRNSGRSGRANYGYT
>TRBV5-4
ASSPKWGGSEQY
>TRBV5-6
ASSLGGSTDTQY
>TRBV27
ASSLISHFGVAGSNEQF
>TRBV19
ASSIQNTGELF
>TRBV5-4
ASRRQGNTGELF